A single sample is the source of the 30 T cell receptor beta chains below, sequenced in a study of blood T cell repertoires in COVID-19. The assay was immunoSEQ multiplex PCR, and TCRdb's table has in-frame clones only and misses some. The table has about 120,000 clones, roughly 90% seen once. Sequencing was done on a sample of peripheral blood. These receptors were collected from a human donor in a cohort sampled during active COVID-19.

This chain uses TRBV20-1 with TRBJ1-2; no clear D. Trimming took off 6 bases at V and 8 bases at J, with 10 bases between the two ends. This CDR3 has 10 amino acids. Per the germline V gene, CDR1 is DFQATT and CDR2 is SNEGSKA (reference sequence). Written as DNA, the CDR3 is TGCAGTGCCAGGAACGTGGGCTACACCTTC. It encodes CSARNVGYTF.

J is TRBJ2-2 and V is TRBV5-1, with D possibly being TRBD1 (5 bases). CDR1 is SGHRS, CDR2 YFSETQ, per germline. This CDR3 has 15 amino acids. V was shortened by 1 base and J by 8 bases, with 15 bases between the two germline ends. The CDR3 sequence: CASSLSSGSSGELFF. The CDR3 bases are TGCGCCAGCAGCTTGAGCTCAGGGTCCTCGGGGGAGCTGTTTTTT.

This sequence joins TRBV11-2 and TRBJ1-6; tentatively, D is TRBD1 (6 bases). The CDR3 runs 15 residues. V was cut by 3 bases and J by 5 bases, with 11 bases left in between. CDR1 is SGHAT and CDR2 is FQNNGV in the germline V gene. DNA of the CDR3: TGTGCCAGCAGCTTGGAGGACAGAGATAATTCACCCCTCCACTTT. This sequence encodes CASSLEDRDNSPLHF. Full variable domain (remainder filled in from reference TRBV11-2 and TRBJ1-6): EAGVAQSPRYKIIEKRQSVAFWCNPISGHATLYWYQQILGQGPKLLIQFQNNGVVDDSQLPKDRFSAERLKGVDSTLKIQPAKLEDSAVYLCASSLEDRDNSPLHFGNGTRLTVT.

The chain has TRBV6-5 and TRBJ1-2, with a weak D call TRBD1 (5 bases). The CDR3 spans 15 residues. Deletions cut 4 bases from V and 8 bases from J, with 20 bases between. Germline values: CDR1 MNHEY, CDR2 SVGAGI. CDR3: CASSLSGQGLIGYTF. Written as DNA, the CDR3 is TGTGCCAGCAGTTTATCCGGGCAGGGCTTAATAGGCTACACCTTC.

DNA for the CDR3: TGTGCCAGCAGCTTAGGAGGGACAGGGAATCAGCCCCAGCATTTT. Translation gives CASSLGGTGNQPQHF. The chain recombines TRBV7-9 with TRBJ1-5; 9 nucleotides align to TRBD1. The junction had 2 bases not matched to a gene; V was cut back by 1 base and J by 4 bases. The CDR3 loop spans 15 amino acids. Germline lookup yields CDR1 SEHNR and CDR2 FQNEAQ (reference sequence).

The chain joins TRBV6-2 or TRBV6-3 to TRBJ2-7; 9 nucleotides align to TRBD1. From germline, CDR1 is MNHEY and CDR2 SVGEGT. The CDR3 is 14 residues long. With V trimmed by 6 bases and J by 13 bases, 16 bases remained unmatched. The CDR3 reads CASSPGDRQQGAYF. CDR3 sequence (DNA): TGTGCCAGCAGCCCGGGCGACCGTCAACAGGGGGCATACTTC.

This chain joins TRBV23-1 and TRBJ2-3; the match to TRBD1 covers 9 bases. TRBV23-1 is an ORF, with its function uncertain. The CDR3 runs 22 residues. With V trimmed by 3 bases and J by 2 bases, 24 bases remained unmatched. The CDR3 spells CASSQSPRDRAPSYPNTDTQYF. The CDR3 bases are TGCGCCAGCAGTCAGTCACCCCGGGACAGGGCCCCCTCATACCCTAACACAGATACGCAGTATTTT.

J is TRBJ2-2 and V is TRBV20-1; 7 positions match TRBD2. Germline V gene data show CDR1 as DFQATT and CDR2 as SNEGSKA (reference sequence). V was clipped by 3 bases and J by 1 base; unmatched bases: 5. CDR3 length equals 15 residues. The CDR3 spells CSASSQRGNTGELFF. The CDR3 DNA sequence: TGCAGTGCTAGTTCGCAGCGGGGGAACACCGGGGAGCTGTTTTTT.

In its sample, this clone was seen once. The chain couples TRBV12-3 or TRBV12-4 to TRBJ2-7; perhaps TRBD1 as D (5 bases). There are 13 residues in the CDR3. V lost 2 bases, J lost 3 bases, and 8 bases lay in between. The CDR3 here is CASSLSQVYEQYF. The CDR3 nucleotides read TGTGCCAGCAGTTTATCACAGGTCTACGAGCAGTACTTC.

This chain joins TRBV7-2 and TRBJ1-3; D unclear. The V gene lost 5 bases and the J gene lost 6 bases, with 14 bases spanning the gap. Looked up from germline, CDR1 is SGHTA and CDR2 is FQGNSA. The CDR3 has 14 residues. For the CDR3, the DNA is TGTGCCAGCAGCCCCTTCCCGGGTGAAAACACCATATATTTT. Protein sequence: CASSPFPGENTIYF.

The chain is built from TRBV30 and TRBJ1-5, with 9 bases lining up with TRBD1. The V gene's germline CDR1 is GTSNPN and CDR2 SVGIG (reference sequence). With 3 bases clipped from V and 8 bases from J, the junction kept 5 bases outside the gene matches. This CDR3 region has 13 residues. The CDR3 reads CAWSLDRGKPQHF. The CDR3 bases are TGTGCCTGGAGCCTCGACAGGGGGAAGCCCCAGCATTTT.

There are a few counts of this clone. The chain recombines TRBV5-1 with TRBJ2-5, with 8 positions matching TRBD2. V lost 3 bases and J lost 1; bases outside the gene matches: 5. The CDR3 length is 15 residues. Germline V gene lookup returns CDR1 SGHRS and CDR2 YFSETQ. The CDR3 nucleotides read TGCGCCAGCAGCTGGTCCGGGACTAGCCAAGAGACCCAGTACTTC. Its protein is CASSWSGTSQETQYF.

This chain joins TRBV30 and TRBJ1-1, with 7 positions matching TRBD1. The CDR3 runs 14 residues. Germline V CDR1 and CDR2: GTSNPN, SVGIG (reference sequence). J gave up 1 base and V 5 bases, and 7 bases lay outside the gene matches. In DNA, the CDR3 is TGTGCCTGGTGCACCGGGACAGCGAACACTGAAGCTTTCTTT. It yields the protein CAWCTGTANTEAFF.

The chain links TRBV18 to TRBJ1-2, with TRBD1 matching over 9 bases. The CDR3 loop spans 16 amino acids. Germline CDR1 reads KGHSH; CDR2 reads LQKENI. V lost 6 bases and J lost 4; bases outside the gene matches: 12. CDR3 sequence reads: CASSRGTGPFGYGYTF. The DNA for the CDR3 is TGTGCCAGCTCGCGCGGGACAGGGCCCTTTGGCTATGGCTACACCTTC. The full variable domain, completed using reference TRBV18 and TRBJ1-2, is NAGVMQNPRHLVRRRGQEARLRCSPMKGHSHVYWYRQLPEEGLKFMVYLQKENIIDESGMPKERFSAEFPKEGPSILRIQQVVRGDSAAYFCASSRGTGPFGYGYTFGSGTRLTVV.

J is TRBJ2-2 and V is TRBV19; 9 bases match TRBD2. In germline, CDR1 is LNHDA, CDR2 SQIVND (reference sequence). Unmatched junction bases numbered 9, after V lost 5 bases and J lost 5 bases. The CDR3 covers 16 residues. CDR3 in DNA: TGTGCCAGTAGTCTCCTCTTTAGCGGGGGAACCGGGGAGCTGTTTTTT. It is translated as CASSLLFSGGTGELFF. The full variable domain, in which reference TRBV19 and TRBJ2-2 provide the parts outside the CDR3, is DGGITQSPKYLFRKEGQNVTLSCEQNLNHDAMYWYRQDPGQGLRLIYYSQIVNDFQKGDIAEGYSVSREKKESFPLTVTSAQKNPTAFYLCASSLLFSGGTGELFFGEGSRLTVL.

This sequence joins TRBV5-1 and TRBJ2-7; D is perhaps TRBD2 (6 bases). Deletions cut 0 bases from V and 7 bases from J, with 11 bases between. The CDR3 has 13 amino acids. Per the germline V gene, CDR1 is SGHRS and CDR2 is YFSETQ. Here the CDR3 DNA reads TGCGCCAGCAGCTTGGTTGGGGGGATGGAGCAGTACTTC. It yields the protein CASSLVGGMEQYF.

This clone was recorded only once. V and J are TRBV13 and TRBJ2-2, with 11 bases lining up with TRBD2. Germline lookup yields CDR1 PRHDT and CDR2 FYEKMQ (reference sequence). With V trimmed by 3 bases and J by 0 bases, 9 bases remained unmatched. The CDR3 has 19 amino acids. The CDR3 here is CASSFGTSGVGSNTGELFF. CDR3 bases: TGTGCCAGCAGCTTCGGGACTAGCGGCGTGGGGTCGAACACCGGGGAGCTGTTTTTT.

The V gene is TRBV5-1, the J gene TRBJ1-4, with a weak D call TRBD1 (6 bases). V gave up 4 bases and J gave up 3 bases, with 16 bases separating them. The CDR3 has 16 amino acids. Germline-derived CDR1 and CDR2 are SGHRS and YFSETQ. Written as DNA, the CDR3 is TGCGCCAGCAGCCCCTCAGTAGGGGGTTCTAATGAAAAACTGTTTTTT. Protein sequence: CASSPSVGGSNEKLFF. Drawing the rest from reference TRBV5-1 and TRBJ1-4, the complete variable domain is KAGVTQTPRYLIKTRGQQVTLSCSPISGHRSVSWYQQTPGQGLQFLFEYFSETQRNKGNFPGRFSGRQFSNSRSEMNVSTLELGDSALYLCASSPSVGGSNEKLFFGSGTQLSVL.

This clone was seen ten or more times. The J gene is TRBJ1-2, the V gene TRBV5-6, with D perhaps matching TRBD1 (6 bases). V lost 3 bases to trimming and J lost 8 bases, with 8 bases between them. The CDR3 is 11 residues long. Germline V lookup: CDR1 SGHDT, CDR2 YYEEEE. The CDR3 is CASSYREGYTF. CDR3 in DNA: TGTGCCAGCAGCTACAGGGAAGGCTACACCTTC.

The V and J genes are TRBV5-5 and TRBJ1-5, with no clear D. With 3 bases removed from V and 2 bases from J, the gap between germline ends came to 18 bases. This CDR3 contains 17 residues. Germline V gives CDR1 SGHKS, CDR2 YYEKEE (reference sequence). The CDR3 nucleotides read TGTGCCAGCAGCTCCCAATTCATAGGAGTCGGCAATCAGCCCCAGCATTTT. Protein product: CASSSQFIGVGNQPQHF.

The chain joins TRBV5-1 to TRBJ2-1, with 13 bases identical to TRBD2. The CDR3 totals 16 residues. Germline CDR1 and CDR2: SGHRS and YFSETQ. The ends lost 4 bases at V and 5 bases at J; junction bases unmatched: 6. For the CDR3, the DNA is TGCGCCAGCAGCCCTAGGACTAGCGGGGGACACAATGAGCAGTTCTTC. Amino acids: CASSPRTSGGHNEQFF.

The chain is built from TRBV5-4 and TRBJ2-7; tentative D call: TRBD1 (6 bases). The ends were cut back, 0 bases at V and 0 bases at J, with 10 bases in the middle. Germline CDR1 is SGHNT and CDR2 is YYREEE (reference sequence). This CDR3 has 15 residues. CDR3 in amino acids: CASSLGQASSYEQYF. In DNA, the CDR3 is TGTGCCAGCAGCTTGGGACAGGCGAGCTCCTACGAGCAGTACTTC.

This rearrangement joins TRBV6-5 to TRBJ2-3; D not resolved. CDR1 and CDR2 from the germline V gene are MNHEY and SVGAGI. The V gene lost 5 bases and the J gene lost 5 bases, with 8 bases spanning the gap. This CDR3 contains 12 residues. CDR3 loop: CASSTSVDTQYF. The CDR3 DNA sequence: TGTGCCAGCAGTACGAGCGTAGATACGCAGTATTTT.

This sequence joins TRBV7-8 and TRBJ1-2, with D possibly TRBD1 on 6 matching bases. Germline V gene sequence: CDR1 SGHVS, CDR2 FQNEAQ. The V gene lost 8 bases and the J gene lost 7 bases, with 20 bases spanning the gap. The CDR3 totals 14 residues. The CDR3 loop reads CASFGDGTWGGYTF. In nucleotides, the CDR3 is TGTGCCAGCTTCGGCGACGGGACATGGGGTGGCTACACCTTC. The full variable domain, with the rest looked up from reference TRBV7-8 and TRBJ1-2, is GAGVSQSPRYKVAKRGQDVALRCDPISGHVSLFWYQQALGQGPEFLTYFQNEAQLDKSGLPSDRFFAERPEGSVSTLKIQRTQQEDSAVYLCASFGDGTWGGYTFGSGTRLTVV.

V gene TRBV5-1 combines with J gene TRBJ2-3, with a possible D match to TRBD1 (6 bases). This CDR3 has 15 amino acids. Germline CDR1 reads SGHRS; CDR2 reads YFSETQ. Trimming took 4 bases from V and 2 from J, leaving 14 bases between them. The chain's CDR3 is CASSPRTDFTDTQYF. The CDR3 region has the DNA TGCGCCAGCAGCCCCCGGACAGATTTCACAGATACGCAGTATTTT.

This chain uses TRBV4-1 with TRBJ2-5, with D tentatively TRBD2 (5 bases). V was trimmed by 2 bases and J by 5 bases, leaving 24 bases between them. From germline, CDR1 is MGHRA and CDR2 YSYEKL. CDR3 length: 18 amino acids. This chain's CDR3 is CASSQSSLAAGGWETQYF. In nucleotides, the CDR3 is TGCGCCAGCAGCCAATCATCCCTAGCCGCCGGTGGGTGGGAGACCCAGTACTTC.

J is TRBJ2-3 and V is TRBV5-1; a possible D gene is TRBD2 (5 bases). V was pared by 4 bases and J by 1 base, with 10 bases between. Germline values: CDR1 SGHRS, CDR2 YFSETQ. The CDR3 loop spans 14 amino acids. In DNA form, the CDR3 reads TGCGCCAGCAGCCCCGGACTGGGCACAGATACGCAGTATTTT. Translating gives CASSPGLGTDTQYF.

Written as DNA, the CDR3 is TGTGCCAGCTCACCGCCGGCAGGGTCAAACACTGAAGCTTTCTTT. Translation: CASSPPAGSNTEAFF. This sequence joins TRBV18 and TRBJ1-1, with D possibly being TRBD1 (5 bases). This CDR3 region has 15 residues. CDR1 is KGHSH and CDR2 is LQKENI in the germline V gene. Trimming stripped 3 bases from V and 2 bases from J, with 13 bases between.

For the CDR3, the DNA is TGTGCCAGCAGCTTAGCGGACAGGGGGTTTCGACATGGAAACACCATATATTTT. Translated, it gives CASSLADRGFRHGNTIYF. The V gene is TRBV11-2, the J gene TRBJ1-3; the match to TRBD1 covers 10 bases. The length of the CDR3 is 18 residues. The V segment lost 1 base and the J segment 3 bases; nucleotides outside the gene matches: 9. Germline V gene data show CDR1 as SGHAT and CDR2 as FQNNGV. Using reference TRBV11-2 and TRBJ1-3 for the parts outside the CDR3, the full variable domain is EAGVAQSPRYKIIEKRQSVAFWCNPISGHATLYWYQQILGQGPKLLIQFQNNGVVDDSQLPKDRFSAERLKGVDSTLKIQPAKLEDSAVYLCASSLADRGFRHGNTIYFGEGSWLTVV.

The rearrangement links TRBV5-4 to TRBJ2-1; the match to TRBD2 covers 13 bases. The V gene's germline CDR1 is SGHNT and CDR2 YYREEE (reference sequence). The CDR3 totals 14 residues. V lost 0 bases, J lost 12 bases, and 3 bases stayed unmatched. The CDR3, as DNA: TGTGCCAGCAGCTTGGAGGGACTAGCGGGACGGCAGTTCTTC. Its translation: CASSLEGLAGRQFF.